The present T cell receptor (beta chain) was sequenced within a study of cytomegalovirus exposure and HLA in healthy donors. It was with 60 Vbeta and 13 Jbeta primers that the PCR ran. Produced via immunoSEQ multiplex PCR; TCRdb's table is partial and in-frame only. Here the sample spans under 200,000 clones, around 75% being singletons. Notes on this clone: What it binds is not known.

General observations from the study: Further analysis, carried out later, found HLA-associated TCR beta chains more clonally expanded than equally common other chains. According to an earlier analysis, most TCR beta V segments yielded productive rearrangements about 87% or about 30% of the time.

Germline V gives CDR1 LNHDA, CDR2 SQIVND (reference sequence). V lost 3 bases and J lost 0, with 20 bases in between. The length of the CDR3 is 18 residues. Sequenced sample: PBMCs. This TCR came from a woman aged 30 to 39 in good health and CMV-seronegative. J is TRBJ1-1 and V is TRBV19, with a possible D match to TRBD1 (5 bases). CDR3 amino acids: CASSIVGQGTRMNTEAFF. The CDR3 DNA reads TGTGCCAGTAGTATCGTCGGTCAGGGTACGAGAATGAACACTGAAGCTTTCTTT.